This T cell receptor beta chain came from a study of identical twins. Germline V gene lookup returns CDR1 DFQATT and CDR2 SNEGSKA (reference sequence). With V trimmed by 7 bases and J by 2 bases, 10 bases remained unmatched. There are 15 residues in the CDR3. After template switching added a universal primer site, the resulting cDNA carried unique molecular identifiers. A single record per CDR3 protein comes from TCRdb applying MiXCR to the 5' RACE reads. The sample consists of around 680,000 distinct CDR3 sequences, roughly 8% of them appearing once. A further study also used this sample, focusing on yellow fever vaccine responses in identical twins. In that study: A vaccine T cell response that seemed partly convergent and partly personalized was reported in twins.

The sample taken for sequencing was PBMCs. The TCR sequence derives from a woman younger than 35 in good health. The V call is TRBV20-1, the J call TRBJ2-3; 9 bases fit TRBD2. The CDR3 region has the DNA TGCAGTGTCGGGGGGAAGCGGGGGGTCACAGATACGCAGTATTTT. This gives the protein CSVGGKRGVTDTQYF.